The rows below give T cell receptor beta chains drawn from one sample of a study of T cell clones after liver transplantation. Some clones are missing from TCRdb's copy, which holds only in-frame ones; the method was immunoSEQ multiplex PCR. The data hold around 110,000 clones, with 90% observed a single time. The sequencing used CD4+ T cells from blood, collected 12 months after liver transplant. The receptors here all came from a human patient who received a liver transplant. Some T cells may arise from the graft donor. The CDR3 runs from the conserved cysteine through the conserved F or W. Each record gives: V gene, J gene, D gene, clone size, CDR3 protein, CDR3 DNA. The D gene is left open where the match is weak. The size entry is marked missing in some rows and otherwise reads once, few, many or a size class.

>TRBV10-3|TRBJ2-1|TRBD2|once
CAITQGLAVYNEQFF
TGTGCCATCACCCAAGGACTAGCGGTCTACAATGAGCAGTTCTTC
>TRBV29-1|TRBJ2-2|-|-
CSVEAQGSGGELFF
TGCAGCGTTGAAGCTCAGGGATCGGGCGGGGAGCTGTTTTTT
>TRBV29-1|TRBJ2-3|-|-
CSGGGVVDTQYF
TGCAGCGGCGGAGGTGTCGTGGATACGCAGTATTTT
>TRBV6-5|TRBJ2-7|-|-
CASSYSGREQYF
TGTGCCAGCAGTTACTCGGGGAGGGAGCAGTACTTC
>TRBV7-6|TRBJ2-5|TRBD1|-
CASSTRQGPETQYF
TGTGCCAGCAGCACCCGACAGGGCCCTGAGACCCAGTACTTC
>TRBV27|TRBJ2-7|-|-
CASSLQGPYEQYF
TGTGCCAGCAGTTTGCAGGGGCCCTACGAGCAGTACTTC
>TRBV7-9|TRBJ2-6|-|-
CASSYSRGPSSGANVLTF
TGTGCCAGCAGCTACAGCAGGGGCCCGAGCTCTGGGGCCAACGTCCTGACTTTC
>TRBV13|TRBJ2-7|-|-
CASSLGRAGPTNF
TGTGCCAGCAGCTTAGGCCGGGCGGGGCCCACGAACTTC
>TRBV18|TRBJ2-2|-|-
CASSPRTLNTGELFF
TGTGCCAGCTCACCAAGGACACTGAACACCGGGGAGCTGTTTTTT
>TRBV7-2|TRBJ2-1|-|-
CASSSQRAEQFF
TGTGCCAGCAGCTCCCAGCGGGCCGAGCAGTTCTTC
>TRBV28|TRBJ2-5|TRBD1|-
CASSSDRRPETQYF
TGTGCCAGCAGTTCGGACAGGAGGCCGGAGACCCAGTACTTC
>TRBV18|TRBJ2-3|-|-
CASSPSDTQYF
TGTGCCAGCTCACCATCAGATACGCAGTATTTT
>TRBV5-3|TRBJ2-6|-|-
CARSCSGANVLTF
TGTGCCAGAAGCTGTTCGGGGGCCAACGTCCTGACTTTC
>TRBV11-3|TRBJ1-1|-|-
CASSFPGAGTEAFF
TGTGCCAGCAGCTTCCCAGGGGCGGGAACTGAAGCTTTCTTT
>TRBV18|TRBJ2-5|-|-
CASSPNIGGEETQYF
TGTGCCAGCTCACCAAATATCGGGGGTGAGGAGACCCAGTACTTC
>TRBV5-4|TRBJ2-2|TRBD1|-
CASSSGTGVSGELFF
TGTGCCAGCAGTTCCGGGACAGGGGTATCCGGGGAGCTGTTTTTT
>TRBV27|TRBJ1-2|TRBD1|-
CASSLGQGTYGYTF
TGTGCCAGCAGTTTAGGACAGGGAACCTATGGCTACACCTTC
>TRBV19|TRBJ1-4|-|-
CASSAQIKLFF
TGTGCCAGTAGCGCACAAATAAAACTGTTTTTT
>TRBV12-1|TRBJ2-3|-|-
CASSLGEAPQYF
TGTGCCAGCAGCTTGGGGGAAGCACCGCAGTATTTT
>TRBV15|TRBJ2-2|-|-
CATSRGGLLTGELFF
TGTGCCACCAGCAGAGGAGGACTCTTAACCGGGGAGCTGTTTTTT
>TRBV4-3|TRBJ2-6|-|-
CASSQVASGLPRPGANVLTF
TGCGCCAGCAGCCAAGTTGCTTCAGGTCTCCCAAGGCCTGGGGCCAACGTCCTGACTTTC
>TRBV7-2|TRBJ2-5|TRBD1|few
CASSLRQGPMMGETQYF
TGTGCCAGCAGCTTACGACAGGGGCCGATGATGGGAGAGACCCAGTACTTC
>TRBV20-1|TRBJ2-7|-|-
CSARGDGEQYF
TGCAGTGCTAGAGGCGACGGTGAGCAGTACTTC
>TRBV25-1|TRBJ2-7|-|-
CASSPPYAYEQYF
TGTGCCAGCAGCCCCCCGTATGCCTACGAGCAGTACTTC
>TRBV11-2|TRBJ2-5|-|-
CASSLSSNRQVVGETQYF
TGTGCCAGCAGCTTAAGTAGTAACCGACAGGTTGTGGGGGAGACCCAGTACTTC
>TRBV28|TRBJ1-2|-|-
CASSQAGIGYTF
TGTGCCAGCAGCCAGGCGGGAATTGGCTACACCTTC
>TRBV5-1|TRBJ2-5|-|-
CASSLLVRETQYF
TGCGCCAGCAGCTTGTTGGTTAGGGAGACCCAGTACTTC
>TRBV4-1|TRBJ1-2|-|-
CASSQSLGKVSAIYGYTF
TGCGCCAGCAGCCAAAGTTTGGGGAAGGTTTCGGCTATATATGGCTACACCTTC
>TRBV19|TRBJ2-1|TRBD1|-
CASSIGSPGQGYNEQFF
TGTGCCAGTAGTATAGGGTCTCCGGGACAGGGCTACAATGAGCAGTTCTTC
>TRBV11-2|TRBJ2-7|-|medium-sized
CASSSVTGSSYEQYF
TGTGCCAGCAGCTCCGTGACAGGAAGCTCCTACGAGCAGTACTTC
>TRBV10-3|TRBJ2-5|TRBD1|-
CAISSGTGSPVGETQYF
TGTGCCATCAGTTCCGGGACAGGGTCACCCGTGGGTGAGACCCAGTACTTC
>TRBV6-1|TRBJ1-1|TRBD1|once
CASTGQGGVGTEAFF
TGTGCCAGCACCGGACAGGGCGGGGTGGGCACTGAAGCTTTCTTT
>TRBV29-1|TRBJ2-5|-|-
CSVEKARLEKTQYF
TGCAGCGTTGAAAAGGCTAGACTCGAAAAGACCCAGTACTTC
>TRBV6-5|TRBJ1-2|TRBD1|-
CASSYDRVAGYTF
TGTGCCAGCAGTTACGACAGGGTCGCTGGCTACACCTTC
>TRBV14|TRBJ2-1|TRBD2|-
CASSGYSGSSYNEQFF
TGTGCCAGCAGCGGGTATAGCGGGAGTTCCTACAATGAGCAGTTCTTC
>TRBV2|TRBJ1-1|-|once
CASSVETRMNTEAFF
TGTGCCAGCAGTGTCGAGACAAGGATGAACACTGAAGCTTTCTTT
>TRBV20-1|TRBJ2-5|-|-
CSAQEGEDQYF
TGCAGTGCCCAGGAGGGGGAGGACCAGTACTTC
>TRBV27|TRBJ2-7|-|-
CASSSRAVFYEQYF
TGTGCCAGCAGTTCTAGGGCGGTCTTCTACGAGCAGTACTTC
>TRBV18|TRBJ2-5|TRBD2|-
CASSPSTSGWGQETQYF
TGTGCCAGCTCACCCTCTACTAGCGGTTGGGGCCAAGAGACCCAGTACTTC
>TRBV6-5|TRBJ2-3|TRBD2|-
CASSPTSGDFDTQYF
TGTGCCAGCAGTCCGACTAGCGGGGACTTCGATACGCAGTATTTT
>TRBV7-2|TRBJ1-4|-|-
CASSTDGGMGEKLFF
TGTGCCAGCAGCACGGACGGCGGAATGGGTGAAAAACTGTTTTTT
>TRBV5-1|TRBJ2-5|-|-
CASSLEALSQETQYF
TGCGCCAGCAGCTTGGAGGCTTTGTCCCAAGAGACCCAGTACTTC
>TRBV5-1|TRBJ1-1|-|-
CASSSRVKGTEAFF
TGCGCCAGCAGCTCCAGGGTAAAGGGCACTGAAGCTTTCTTT
>TRBV7-3|TRBJ2-2|-|-
CASSLGANTGELFF
TGTGCCAGCAGCTTAGGGGCAAACACCGGGGAGCTGTTTTTT
>TRBV27|TRBJ2-3|TRBD1|-
CASSSYRQGRDTQYF
TGTGCCAGCAGTTCATACCGACAGGGTAGGGATACGCAGTATTTT
>TRBV6-5|TRBJ1-1|-|-
CASSRLGLVAFF
TGTGCCAGCAGTCGTTTAGGACTAGTGGCTTTCTTT
>TRBV12-5|TRBJ2-3|-|-
CASGFTLGLLPGDTQYF
TGTGCTAGTGGTTTCACACTGGGACTCCTACCCGGAGATACGCAGTATTTT
>TRBV5-1|TRBJ2-7|-|once
CASSFGPQTTGYEQYF
TGCGCCAGCAGCTTCGGGCCTCAAACTACGGGCTACGAGCAGTACTTC
>TRBV27|TRBJ1-5|-|-
CASSQSWAGNQPQHF
TGTGCCAGCAGTCAGTCTTGGGCTGGAAATCAGCCCCAGCATTTT
>TRBV29-1|TRBJ2-7|TRBD1|-
CSVRQGDYEQYF
TGCAGCGTCCGACAGGGGGACTACGAGCAGTACTTC
>TRBV15|TRBJ1-5|-|-
CATSREPAISNQPQHF
TGTGCCACCAGCAGAGAGCCAGCAATTAGCAATCAGCCCCAGCATTTT
>TRBV14|TRBJ2-3|-|-
CASSQGRLRSTDTQYF
TGTGCCAGCAGCCAGGGGCGGCTCCGGAGCACAGATACGCAGTATTTT
>TRBV14|TRBJ2-3|-|-
CASSQDLGRDGTDTQYF
TGTGCCAGCAGCCAAGATCTTGGAAGAGACGGCACAGATACGCAGTATTTT
>TRBV11-2|TRBJ2-5|-|-
CASSLEHGDQETQYF
TGTGCCAGCAGCTTAGAACATGGTGACCAAGAGACCCAGTACTTC
>TRBV4-2|TRBJ1-2|TRBD1|-
CASSQLRDRGPIF
TGTGCCAGCAGCCAACTACGCGACAGGGGTCCAATATTC
>TRBV5-1|TRBJ2-3|TRBD2|-
CASSLGVLSGTGDTQYF
TGCGCCAGCAGCTTGGGAGTTCTTAGCGGGACCGGAGATACGCAGTATTTT
>TRBV7-8|TRBJ1-3|TRBD1|-
CASSARQGLSGNTIYF
TGTGCCAGCAGCGCACGACAGGGCCTCTCTGGAAACACCATATATTTT